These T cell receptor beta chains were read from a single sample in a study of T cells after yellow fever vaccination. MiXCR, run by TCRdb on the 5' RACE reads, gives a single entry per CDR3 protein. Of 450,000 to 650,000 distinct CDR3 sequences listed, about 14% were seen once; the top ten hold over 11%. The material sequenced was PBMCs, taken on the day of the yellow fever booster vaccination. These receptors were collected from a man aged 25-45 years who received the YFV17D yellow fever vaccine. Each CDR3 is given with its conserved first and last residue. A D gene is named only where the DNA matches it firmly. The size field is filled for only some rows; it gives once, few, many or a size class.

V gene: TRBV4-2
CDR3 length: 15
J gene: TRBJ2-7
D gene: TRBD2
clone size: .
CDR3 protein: CASSHPTSGAFEQYF
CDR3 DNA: TGTGCCAGCAGCCACCCGACTAGCGGGGCCTTTGAGCAGTACTTC

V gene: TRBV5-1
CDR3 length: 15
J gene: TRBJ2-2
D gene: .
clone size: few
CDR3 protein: CASGKGQSNTGELFF
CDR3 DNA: TGCGCCAGCGGGAAAGGACAGTCGAACACCGGGGAGCTGTTTTTT

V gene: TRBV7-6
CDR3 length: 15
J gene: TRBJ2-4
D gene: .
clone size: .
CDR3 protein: CASSLDGAGSFPQYF
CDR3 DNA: TGTGCCAGCAGCTTGGACGGTGCGGGAAGTTTCCCCCAGTACTTC

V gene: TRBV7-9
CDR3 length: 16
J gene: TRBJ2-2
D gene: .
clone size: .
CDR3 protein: CASSLLPGTNTGELFF
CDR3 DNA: TGTGCCAGCAGCTTACTTCCGGGAACGAACACCGGGGAGCTGTTTTTT

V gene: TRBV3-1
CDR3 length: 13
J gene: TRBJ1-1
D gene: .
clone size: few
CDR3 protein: CASSQAINTEAFF
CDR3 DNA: TGTGCCAGCAGCCAAGCCATCAACACTGAAGCTTTCTTT

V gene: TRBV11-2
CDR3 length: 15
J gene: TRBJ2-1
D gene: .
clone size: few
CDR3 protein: CASSLEGAIGSEQFF
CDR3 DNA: TGTGCCAGCAGCTTAGAGGGGGCCATTGGGAGTGAGCAGTTCTTC

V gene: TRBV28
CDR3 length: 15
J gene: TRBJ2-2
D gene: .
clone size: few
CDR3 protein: CASSYRGTNTGELFF
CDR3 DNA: TGTGCCAGCAGTTACCGAGGGACCAACACCGGGGAGCTGTTTTTT

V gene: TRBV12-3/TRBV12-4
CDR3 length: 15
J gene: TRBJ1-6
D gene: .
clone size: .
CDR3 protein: CASSFQGGASSPLHF
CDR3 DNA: TGTGCCAGCAGTTTCCAAGGGGGGGCAAGTTCACCCCTCCACTTT

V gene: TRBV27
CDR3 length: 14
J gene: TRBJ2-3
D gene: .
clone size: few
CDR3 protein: CASSLFRNTDTQYF
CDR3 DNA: TGTGCCAGCAGTTTATTCAGAAACACAGATACGCAGTATTTT

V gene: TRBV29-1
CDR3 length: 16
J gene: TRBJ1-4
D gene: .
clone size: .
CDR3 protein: CSVEDGWGYGNEKLFF
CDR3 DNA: TGCAGCGTTGAAGATGGATGGGGGTATGGTAATGAAAAACTGTTTTTT

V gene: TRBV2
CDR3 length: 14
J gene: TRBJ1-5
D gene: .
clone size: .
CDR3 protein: CASSRGNSNQPQHF
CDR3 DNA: TGTGCCAGCAGTCGAGGGAATAGCAATCAGCCCCAGCATTTT

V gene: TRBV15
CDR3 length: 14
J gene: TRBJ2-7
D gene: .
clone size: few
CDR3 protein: CATSASVSNLEQYF
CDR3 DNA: TGTGCCACCAGCGCCTCAGTCTCAAATCTCGAGCAGTACTTC

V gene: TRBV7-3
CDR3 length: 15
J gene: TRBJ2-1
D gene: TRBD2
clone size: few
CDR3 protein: CASSPTPGLATSKFF
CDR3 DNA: TGTGCCAGCAGCCCCACGCCGGGACTAGCGACAAGCAAGTTCTTC

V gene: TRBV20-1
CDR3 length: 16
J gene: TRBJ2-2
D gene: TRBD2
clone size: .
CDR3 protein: CSAIGTSGSLTGELFF
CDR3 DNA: TGCAGTGCTATTGGGACTAGCGGGAGTCTAACCGGGGAGCTGTTTTTT

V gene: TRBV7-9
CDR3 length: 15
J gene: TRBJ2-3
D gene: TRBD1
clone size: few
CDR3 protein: CASSKTGGSTDTQYF
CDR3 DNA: TGTGCCAGCAGCAAGACAGGGGGAAGCACAGATACGCAGTATTTT

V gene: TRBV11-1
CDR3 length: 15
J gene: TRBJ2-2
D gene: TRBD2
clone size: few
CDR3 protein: CASSFTSGSTGELFF
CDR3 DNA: TGTGCCAGCAGCTTCACTAGCGGGAGCACCGGGGAGCTGTTTTTT

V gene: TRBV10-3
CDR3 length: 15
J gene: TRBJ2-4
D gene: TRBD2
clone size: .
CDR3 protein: CAISAGGSSKNIQYF
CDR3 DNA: TGTGCCATCAGTGCCGGGGGGTCGAGCAAAAACATTCAGTACTTC

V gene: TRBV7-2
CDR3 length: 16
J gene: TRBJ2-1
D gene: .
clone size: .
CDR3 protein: CASSLNPGLDYNEQFF
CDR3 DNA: TGTGCCAGCAGCTTAAACCCGGGACTTGACTACAATGAGCAGTTCTTC

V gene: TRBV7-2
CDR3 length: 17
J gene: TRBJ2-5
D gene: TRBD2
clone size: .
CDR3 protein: CASSFAGLADLRETQYF
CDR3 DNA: TGTGCCAGCAGCTTTGCGGGACTAGCGGATTTAAGGGAGACCCAGTACTTC

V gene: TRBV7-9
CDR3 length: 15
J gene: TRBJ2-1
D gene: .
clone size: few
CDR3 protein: CASSLEGRVGDEQFF
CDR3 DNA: TGTGCCAGCAGCTTAGAGGGGCGGGTGGGCGATGAGCAGTTCTTC

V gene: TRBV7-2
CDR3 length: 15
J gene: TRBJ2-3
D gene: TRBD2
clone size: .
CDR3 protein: CASSPNGGSGDTQYF
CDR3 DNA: TGTGCCAGCAGCCCCAACGGGGGGTCAGGAGATACGCAGTATTTT

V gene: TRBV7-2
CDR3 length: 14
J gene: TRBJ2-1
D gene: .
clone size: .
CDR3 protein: CASSSAGLWDEQFF
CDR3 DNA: TGTGCCAGCAGCTCAGCGGGCTTATGGGATGAGCAGTTCTTC

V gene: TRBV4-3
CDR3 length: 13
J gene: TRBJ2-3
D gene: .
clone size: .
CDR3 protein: CASSQDSPDTQYF
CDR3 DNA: TGCGCCAGCAGCCAAGATTCGCCAGATACGCAGTATTTT

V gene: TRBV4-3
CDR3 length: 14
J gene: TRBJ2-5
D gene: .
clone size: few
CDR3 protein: CASSRDLYQETQYF
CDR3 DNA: TGCGCCAGCAGCCGGGACCTGTACCAAGAGACCCAGTACTTC

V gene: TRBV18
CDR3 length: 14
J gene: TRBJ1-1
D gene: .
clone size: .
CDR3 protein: CASSPSRGALEAFF
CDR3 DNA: TGTGCCAGCTCACCCTCCCGGGGGGCCCTTGAAGCTTTCTTT

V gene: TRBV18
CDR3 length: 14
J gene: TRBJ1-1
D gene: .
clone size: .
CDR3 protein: CASADTVGYTEAFF
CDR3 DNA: TGTGCCAGCGCCGATACAGTAGGGTACACTGAAGCTTTCTTT

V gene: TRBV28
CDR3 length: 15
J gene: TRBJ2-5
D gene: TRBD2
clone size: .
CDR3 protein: CASKLAAGVRETQYF
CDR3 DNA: TGTGCCAGCAAGTTAGCAGCGGGAGTAAGGGAGACCCAGTACTTC

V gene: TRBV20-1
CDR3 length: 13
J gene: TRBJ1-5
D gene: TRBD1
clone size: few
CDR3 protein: CSAYRGSNQPQHF
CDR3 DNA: TGCAGTGCCTACAGGGGTAGCAATCAGCCCCAGCATTTT

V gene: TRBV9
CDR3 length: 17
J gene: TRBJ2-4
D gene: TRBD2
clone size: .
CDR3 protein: CASSVGTSGRAVGIQYF
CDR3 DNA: TGTGCCAGCAGCGTCGGGACTAGCGGGAGGGCCGTCGGCATTCAGTACTTC

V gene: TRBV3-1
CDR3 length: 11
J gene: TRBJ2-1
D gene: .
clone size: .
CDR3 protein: CASSQFGFQFF
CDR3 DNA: TGTGCCAGCAGCCAATTTGGTTTTCAGTTCTTC

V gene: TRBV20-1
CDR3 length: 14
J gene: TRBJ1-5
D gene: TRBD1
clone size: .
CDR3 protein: CSAATGTGNQPQHF
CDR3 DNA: TGCAGTGCCGCCACCGGGACAGGTAATCAGCCCCAGCATTTT

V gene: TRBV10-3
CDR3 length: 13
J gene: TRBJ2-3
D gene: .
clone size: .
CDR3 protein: CANRGPLTDTQYF
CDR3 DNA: TGTGCCAACAGAGGACCTCTAACAGATACGCAGTATTTT

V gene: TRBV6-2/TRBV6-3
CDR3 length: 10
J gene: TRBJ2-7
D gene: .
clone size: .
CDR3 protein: CASSNNEQYF
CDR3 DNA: TGTGCCAGCAGTAACAACGAGCAGTACTTC

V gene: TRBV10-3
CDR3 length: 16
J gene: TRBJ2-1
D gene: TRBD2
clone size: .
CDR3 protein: CAISEPLADPYNEQFF
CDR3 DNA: TGTGCCATCAGTGAACCTCTAGCGGACCCTTACAATGAGCAGTTCTTC

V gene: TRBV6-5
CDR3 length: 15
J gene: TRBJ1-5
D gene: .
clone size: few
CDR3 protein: CASSYSGTSDQPQHF
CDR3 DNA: TGTGCCAGCAGTTACTCGGGCACCAGCGATCAGCCCCAGCATTTT

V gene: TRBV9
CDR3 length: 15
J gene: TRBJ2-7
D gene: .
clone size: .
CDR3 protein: CASSADPGQNYEQYF
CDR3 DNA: TGTGCCAGCAGCGCGGACCCAGGACAGAACTACGAGCAGTACTTC

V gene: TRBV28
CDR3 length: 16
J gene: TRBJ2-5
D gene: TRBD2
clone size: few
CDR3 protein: CASSLVSGADGETQYF
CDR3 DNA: TGTGCCAGCAGTTTAGTAAGCGGGGCAGACGGAGAGACCCAGTACTTC

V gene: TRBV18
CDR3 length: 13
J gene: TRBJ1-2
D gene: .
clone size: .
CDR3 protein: CASATGVDYGYTF
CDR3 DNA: TGTGCCAGCGCGACGGGGGTGGACTATGGCTACACCTTC

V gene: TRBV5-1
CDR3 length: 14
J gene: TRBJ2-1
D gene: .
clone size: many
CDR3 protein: CASQDGDSYNEQFF
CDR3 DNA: TGCGCCAGCCAAGACGGGGACTCCTACAATGAGCAGTTCTTC

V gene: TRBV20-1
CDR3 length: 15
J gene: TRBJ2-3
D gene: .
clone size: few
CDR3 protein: CSAGVRDDGTDTQYF
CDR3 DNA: TGCAGTGCTGGTGTCCGGGACGACGGGACAGATACGCAGTATTTT

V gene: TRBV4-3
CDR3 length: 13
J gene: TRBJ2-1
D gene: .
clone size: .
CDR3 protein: CASSQELRTEQFF
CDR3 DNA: TGCGCCAGCAGCCAAGAGTTGCGGACTGAGCAGTTCTTC

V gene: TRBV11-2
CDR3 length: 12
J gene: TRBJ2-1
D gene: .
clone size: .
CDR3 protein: CASSFWGGEQFF
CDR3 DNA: TGTGCCAGCAGCTTTTGGGGAGGTGAGCAGTTCTTC

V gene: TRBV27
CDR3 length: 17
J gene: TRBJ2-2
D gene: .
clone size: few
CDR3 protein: CASSTPAFRRNTGELFF
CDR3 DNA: TGTGCCAGCAGTACGCCGGCTTTTAGACGGAACACCGGGGAGCTGTTTTTT

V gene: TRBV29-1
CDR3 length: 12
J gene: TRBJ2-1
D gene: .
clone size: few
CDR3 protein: CSVRSSYNEQFF
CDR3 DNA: TGCAGCGTTCGTAGCTCCTACAATGAGCAGTTCTTC

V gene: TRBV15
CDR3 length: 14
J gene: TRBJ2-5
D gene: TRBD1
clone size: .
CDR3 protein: CATSGQGAWETPYF
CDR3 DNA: TGTGCCACCAGCGGACAGGGGGCTTGGGAGACCCCGTACTTC

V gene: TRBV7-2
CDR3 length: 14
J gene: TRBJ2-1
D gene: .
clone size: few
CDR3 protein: CASSYSRESGEQFF
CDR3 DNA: TGTGCCAGCAGTTACTCTCGTGAGAGCGGTGAGCAGTTCTTC

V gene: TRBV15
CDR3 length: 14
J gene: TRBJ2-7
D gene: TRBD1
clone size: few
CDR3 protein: CATSRQQGAEEQYF
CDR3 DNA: TGTGCCACCAGCAGACAACAGGGGGCGGAGGAGCAGTACTTC

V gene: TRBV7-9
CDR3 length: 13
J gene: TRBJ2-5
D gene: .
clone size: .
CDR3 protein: CASSPGTGGTQYF
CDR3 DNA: TGTGCCAGCAGCCCGGGGACCGGTGGGACCCAGTACTTC

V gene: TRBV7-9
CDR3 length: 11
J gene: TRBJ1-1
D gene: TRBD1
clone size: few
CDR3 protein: CASRGQSEAFF
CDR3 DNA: TGTGCCAGCAGGGGACAGTCTGAAGCTTTCTTT

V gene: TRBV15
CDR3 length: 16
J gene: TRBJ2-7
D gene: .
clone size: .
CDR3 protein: CATSRDRARADYEQYF
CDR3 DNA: TGTGCCACCAGCAGAGATCGGGCCCGGGCTGACTACGAGCAGTACTTC

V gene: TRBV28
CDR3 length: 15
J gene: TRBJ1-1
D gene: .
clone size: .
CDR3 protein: CASSFIGGGQGEAFF
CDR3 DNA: TGTGCCAGCAGTTTTATAGGCGGGGGGCAGGGTGAAGCTTTCTTT

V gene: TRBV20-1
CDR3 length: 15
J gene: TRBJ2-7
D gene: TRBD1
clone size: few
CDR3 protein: CSASDRGPSSYEQYF
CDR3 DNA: TGCAGTGCTAGTGACAGGGGTCCTTCCTCCTACGAGCAGTACTTC

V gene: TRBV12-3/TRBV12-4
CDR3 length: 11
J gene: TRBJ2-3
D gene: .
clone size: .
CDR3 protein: CASSLEPTQYF
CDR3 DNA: TGTGCCAGCAGTTTGGAACCTACGCAGTATTTT

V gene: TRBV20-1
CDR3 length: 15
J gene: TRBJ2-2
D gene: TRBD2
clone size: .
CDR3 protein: CSAPSGRAVTGELFF
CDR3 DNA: TGCAGTGCTCCTAGCGGGAGGGCCGTCACCGGGGAGCTGTTTTTT

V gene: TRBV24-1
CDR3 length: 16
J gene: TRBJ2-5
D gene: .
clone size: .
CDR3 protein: CATSDPGLGDQETQYF
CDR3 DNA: TGTGCCACCAGTGATCCGGGACTGGGGGATCAAGAGACCCAGTACTTC

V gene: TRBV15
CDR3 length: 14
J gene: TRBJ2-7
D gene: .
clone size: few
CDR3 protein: CATSLGRAPYEQYF
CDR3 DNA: TGTGCCACCAGTCTCGGCAGGGCCCCCTACGAGCAGTACTTC

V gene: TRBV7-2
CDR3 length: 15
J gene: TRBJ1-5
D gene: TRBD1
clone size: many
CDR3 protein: CASSFQGDSNQPQHF
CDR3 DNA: TGTGCCAGCAGCTTCCAGGGGGATAGCAATCAGCCCCAGCATTTT